The 2 T cell receptor beta chains below were found in one sample sequenced in a study of beta chain features in type 1 diabetes. The study reverse transcribed the entire isolated RNA, so it sequenced expressed TCRB transcripts. Only in-frame clones appear in the TCRdb table, and some are missing; sequencing was by immunoSEQ multiplex PCR. The table lists some 230,000 clones, 9% to 10% of them singletons. The sample consisted of naive CD4+ T cells from blood. These receptors originate from a young woman in good health.

This clone was recorded a few times. V is TRBV29-1 and J is TRBJ1-2; 9 nucleotides align to TRBD1. J gave up 8 bases and V 6 bases, and 19 bases lay outside the gene matches. Germline CDR1 is SQVTM and CDR2 is ANQGSEA. The CDR3 consists of 16 residues. The CDR3 is CSVGRKTQGASGGYTF. The DNA for the CDR3 is TGCAGCGTCGGGAGGAAGACACAGGGGGCCTCTGGCGGCTACACCTTC.

V gene TRBV5-1 combines with J gene TRBJ2-2; D possibly corresponds to TRBD2 (5 bases). With 8 bases removed from V and 3 bases from J, the gap between germline ends came to 23 bases. This CDR3 contains 17 residues. The V gene's germline CDR1 is SGHRS and CDR2 YFSETQ. The CDR3 loop reads CASRGGRAKVDTGELFF. The CDR3 coding sequence is TGCGCCAGTAGAGGAGGACGAGCCAAGGTGGACACCGGGGAGCTGTTTTTT.